The rows below give T cell receptor beta chains drawn from one sample of a study of human T cells and chemical hapten exposure. TCRdb re-called the RACE reads with MiXCR, one entry per CDR3 protein. There are 270,000 or so distinct CDR3 sequences in the sample; over 7.5% occur only once, and more than 0.95% lies in the top ten. The specimen comprised whole blood, sampled in connection with sensitization to the hapten diphenylcyclopropenone (DPC). The receptors come from a man in his late teens or twenties with alopecia areata. Some clones in this sample may be carry-over from other donors' samples. The CDR3 runs from the conserved cysteine through the conserved F or W. A D gene is named only where the DNA matches it firmly. Rows may omit the clone size; those that give it use once, few, many or a size class.

-,TRBJ2-7,-,TRBV14,TGTGCCAGCAGCCAAGATTCTACGGTCCAGATGGGGCACGAGCAGTACTTC,CASSQDSTVQMGHEQYF
-,TRBJ1-6,-,TRBV27,TGTGCCAGCAGTTCGGGAGAGGGGCCCTATAATTCACCCCTCCACTTT,CASSSGEGPYNSPLHF
-,TRBJ1-4,-,TRBV27,TGTGCCAGCAGGGAGATGGGGACTAATGAAAAACTGTTTTTT,CASREMGTNEKLFF
TRBD2,TRBJ2-3,many,TRBV28,TGTGCCAGCAGTTTCCTGGGGGGGACCGGTACGCAGTATTTT,CASSFLGGTGTQYF
-,TRBJ2-3,few,TRBV5-4,TGTGCCAGCAGCTTCAACGGGGATACGCAGTATTTT,CASSFNGDTQYF
-,TRBJ1-2,-,TRBV7-2,TGTGCCAGCAGCTTCCGGACCTTTTTGAAAGGCTACACCTTC,CASSFRTFLKGYTF
-,TRBJ2-7,many,TRBV11-2,TGTGCCAGCAGCCCTTTTGAGAATCCTAACTACGAGCAGTACTTC,CASSPFENPNYEQYF
TRBD2,TRBJ2-3,few,TRBV28,TGTGCCAGCAGTTTATTGGGACTAGCGACCGGAAATACGCAGTATTTT,CASSLLGLATGNTQYF
TRBD2,TRBJ2-2,-,TRBV10-3,TGTGCCATCAGCGACCCCCATCTAGCGGGGGGCCCCCCCGGGGAGCTGTTTTTT,CAISDPHLAGGPPGELFF
-,TRBJ2-5,few,TRBV5-1,TGCGCCAGCAGCTTTTGGGACGGGGTGGAGACCCAGTACTTC,CASSFWDGVETQYF
-,TRBJ2-3,many,TRBV3-1,TGTGCCAGCAGCCCCGAGCGCATCACAGATACGCAGTATTTT,CASSPERITDTQYF
TRBD1,TRBJ1-2,many,TRBV28,TGTGCCAGCAGTTTAAACCCAGGGGGCGGGCTTCCTGGCTACACCTTC,CASSLNPGGGLPGYTF
TRBD1,TRBJ1-6,-,TRBV10-3,TGTGCCATCAGGGGGGACAGGGGTAATTCACCCCTCCACTTT,CAIRGDRGNSPLHF
-,TRBJ2-6,few,TRBV7-2,TGTGCCAGCAGCTTAGATTCGGGATCCGGGGCCAACGTCCTGACTTTC,CASSLDSGSGANVLTF
-,TRBJ2-3,few,TRBV7-2,TGTGCCAGCAGCCCCCCCAGCAGTGCAGATACGCAGTATTTT,CASSPPSSADTQYF
TRBD1,TRBJ2-7,-,TRBV2,TGTGCCAGCAGCGGAGACAGGGTAAACTACGAGCAGTACTTC,CASSGDRVNYEQYF
-,TRBJ2-7,-,TRBV18,TGTGCCAGCTCAACTCCGCTCGGGGGATACGAGCAGTACTTC,CASSTPLGGYEQYF
-,TRBJ1-1,-,TRBV7-9,TGTGCCAGCAGAAGTGAGGAGGAGAATGAAGCTTTCTTT,CASRSEEENEAFF
-,TRBJ2-1,-,TRBV2,TGTGCCAGCAGTGAATTAAAAGGGGCCCTTTCCTACAATGAGCAGTTCTTC,CASSELKGALSYNEQFF
-,TRBJ2-5,-,TRBV12-3/TRBV12-4,TGTGCCAGCAGTTGGATAGGGGGGCAAGAGACCCAGTACTTC,CASSWIGGQETQYF
TRBD2,TRBJ2-3,few,TRBV7-2,TGTGCCAGCAGCTTAGGTCGGGGGGATAGCACAGATACGCAGTATTTT,CASSLGRGDSTDTQYF
TRBD1,TRBJ2-1,few,TRBV7-9,TGTGCCAGCAGCTTCCCACAACAGGGGAGCTCCTACAATGAGCAGTTCTTC,CASSFPQQGSSYNEQFF
TRBD1,TRBJ2-5,many,TRBV10-3,TGTGCCATCAGTACGTTGGACAGGGGGCGGTTTGAGACCCAGTACTTC,CAISTLDRGRFETQYF
-,TRBJ1-2,many,TRBV29-1,TGCAGCGTTGAAGGCGGTAGTTATGGCTACACCTTC,CSVEGGSYGYTF
-,TRBJ2-7,few,TRBV29-1,TGCAGCGTTGGTGCAGGTAGTTCCTACGAGCAGTACTTC,CSVGAGSSYEQYF
-,TRBJ1-6,-,TRBV6-5,TGTGCCAGCAGTTACCTCTTCTATAATTCACCCCTCCACTTT,CASSYLFYNSPLHF
TRBD2,TRBJ2-1,-,TRBV6-2/TRBV6-3,TGTGCCAGCAGAAGGGACGGGGGGGTAGATGAGCAGTTCTTC,CASRRDGGVDEQFF
TRBD2,TRBJ2-1,many,TRBV27,TGTGCCAGTTCACTAGCGGGGGGTTACAATGAGCAGTTCTTC,CASSLAGGYNEQFF
TRBD1,TRBJ2-2,few,TRBV20-1,TGCAGTGCTAAAGGGACAGACAACACCGGGGAGCTGTTTTTT,CSAKGTDNTGELFF
-,TRBJ1-1,many,TRBV4-3,TGCGCCAGCAGCCAAGACGGGGCTGGCCGGCGGACTGAAGCTTTCTTT,CASSQDGAGRRTEAFF
-,TRBJ1-1,-,TRBV6-2/TRBV6-3,TGTGCCAGCAGTTACTTCAGGGAAACTGAAGCTTTCTTT,CASSYFRETEAFF
-,TRBJ1-2,few,TRBV20-1,TGCAGTGCTACGGGACTGACCAACTATGGCTACACCTTC,CSATGLTNYGYTF
TRBD1,TRBJ1-1,-,TRBV7-3,TGTGCCAGCAGCACACAGGGGGCTGACACTGAAGCTTTCTTT,CASSTQGADTEAFF
TRBD1,TRBJ1-1,few,TRBV12-3/TRBV12-4,TGTGCCAGCAGTTATAACAACAGGGGAGCTGAAGCTTTCTTT,CASSYNNRGAEAFF
TRBD1,TRBJ1-2,-,TRBV18,TGTGCCAGCTCACGACAGGGGGCGCATGGCTACACCTTC,CASSRQGAHGYTF
-,TRBJ1-1,few,TRBV5-1,TGCGCCAGCAGCTTGGAAGCAGGCGGGAGCACTGAAGCTTTCTTT,CASSLEAGGSTEAFF
-,TRBJ2-3,few,TRBV24-1,TGTGCCACCAGTGACCTCTATTATCCGGATACGCAGTATTTT,CATSDLYYPDTQYF
-,TRBJ2-7,few,TRBV10-3,TGTGCCATTGCCGGGACAATGGAAGAGCAGTACTTC,CAIAGTMEEQYF
-,TRBJ1-1,-,TRBV2,TGTGCCAGCAAGGGTTGGAACACTGAAGCTTTCTTT,CASKGWNTEAFF
-,TRBJ1-1,-,TRBV9,TGTGCCAGCAGCGTAGGGCCAGCCAACACTGAAGCTTTCTTT,CASSVGPANTEAFF
-,TRBJ1-1,few,TRBV28,TGTGCCAGCACCCTCTACGTCGGTTTGGCTTTCTTT,CASTLYVGLAFF
TRBD2,TRBJ2-1,-,TRBV10-1,TGCGCCAGCAGTAGCGGGGGACGACAGTTCTTC,CASSSGGRQFF